The TCR beta chain under discussion was sequenced for a study of cytomegalovirus exposure and HLA in healthy donors. With 60 Vbeta and 13 Jbeta primers, the PCR was carried out. Assay used: immunoSEQ multiplex PCR; TCRdb lists only in-frame clones, some missing. The sample has just over 95,000 clones; 78% are singletons. The CDR3 is 12 amino acids. V dropped 4 bases and J dropped 7 bases, with 8 bases sitting between them. Germline CDR1 and CDR2: PRHDT and FYEKMQ (reference sequence). The chain employs TRBV13 and TRBJ1-3, with D unclear. Sample: PBMCs. This clonotype was obtained from a woman aged 40 to 49 in good health and CMV-seropositive. Written as DNA, the CDR3 is TGTGCCAGCAGCTGGGGAGGGAACACCATATATTTT. Translation gives CASSWGGNTIYF.